These 5 T cell receptor beta chains were sequenced from one sample in a study of radiotherapy plus CTLA-4 blockade in lung cancer. Clones were read by immunoSEQ multiplex PCR, and TCRdb kept only the in-frame ones, dropping some. The table includes about 120,000 clones, 90% detected once. Sequenced material: peripheral blood, taken from a patient treated with radiotherapy plus ipilimumab. These receptors were taken from a human donor with non-small cell lung cancer that progressed on radiotherapy plus ipilimumab.

Note on this clone: Other DNA sequences in the sample encode the same CDR3. CDR3 coding DNA: TGTGCCAGCTCATCCGCAGGGGGAACTGAAGCTTTCTTT. It translates to CASSSAGGTEAFF. This chain connects TRBV18 to TRBJ1-1; 7 positions match TRBD1. Trimming removed 5 bases from V and 5 bases from J; junction bases left unmatched: 5. The germline gives CDR1 KGHSH, CDR2 LQKENI. This CDR3 spans 13 amino acids.

The rearrangement joins TRBV18 to TRBJ2-7; 9 bases map to TRBD1. CDR1 and CDR2 (germline): KGHSH, LQKENI. The CDR3 is 14 residues long. V dropped 3 bases and J dropped 6; count of bases not matched to a gene: 6. CDR3 residues: CASSPGQGYSEQYF. The CDR3 nucleotides are TGTGCCAGCTCACCTGGACAGGGGTATAGCGAGCAGTACTTC.

The chain combines TRBV7-3 with TRBJ2-3; 9 positions agree with TRBD2. The germline V gene has CDR1 SGHTA and CDR2 FQGTGA. The CDR3 has 16 amino acids. V was clipped by 5 bases and J by 7 bases; unmatched bases: 13. As DNA, the CDR3 is TGTGCCAGCAGCAATAGCGGGAGTGGGTTTACGAATACGCAGTATTTT. Translation gives CASSNSGSGFTNTQYF.

For this clone: The sample has other DNA sequences that encode this CDR3 too. The chain combines TRBV29-1 with TRBJ1-1; 11 bases fit TRBD1. The CDR3 is 15 amino acids. With V trimmed by 8 bases and J by 1 base, 9 bases remained unmatched. In germline, CDR1 is SQVTM, CDR2 ANQGSEA. In DNA form, the CDR3 reads TGCAGCACCTTGGACAGGGGGCGGGGGAACACTGAAGCTTTCTTT. Encoded protein: CSTLDRGRGNTEAFF. Supplemented by reference TRBV29-1 and TRBJ1-1, the full variable domain reads SAVISQKPSRDICQRGTSLTIQCQVDSQVTMMFWYRQQPGQSLTLIATANQGSEATYESGFVIDKFPISRPNLTFSTLTVSNMSPEDSSIYLCSTLDRGRGNTEAFFGQGTRLTVV.

The V call is TRBV4-1, the J call TRBJ1-2, with a weak D call TRBD1 (6 bases). Trimming removed 1 base at V and 4 bases at J, with 16 bases between. The germline gives CDR1 MGHRA, CDR2 YSYEKL. This CDR3 contains 16 residues. The chain's CDR3 is CASSQAGGQGSYGYTF. The CDR3 DNA is TGCGCCAGCAGCCAAGCCGGCGGGCAGGGGTCCTATGGCTACACCTTC.